This T cell receptor (beta chain) was identified in a study of post-analysis software for immune sequencing data. Study background: Disease trajectories encompassed relapsing-remitting, secondary progressive and progressive-relapsing multiple sclerosis.

The study, taken as a whole, reports: F measure clustering grouped samples strongly by preparation batch. In patients, about 5 TRBV segments were more frequent than in controls, with TRBV5-6, TRBV5-1 and TRBV20-1 among them. Patients with multiple sclerosis recorded significantly lower normalized Chao1 diversity than controls, the study found.

Presence of unique molecular identifiers characterized the TCR beta cDNA libraries. Input amounts of roughly 0.85 to 11 million T cells were used. These gave roughly 500,000 cDNA molecules, so each molecule approximated one T cell. MiXCR, applied by TCRdb to the PCR reads, yields one record per CDR3 protein. The sample gives 450,000 to 650,000 distinct CDR3 sequences, 44% of which show up once; 1.5% to 2% is in the top ten. V lost 8 bases, J lost 0 bases, and 12 bases stayed unmatched. In germline, CDR1 is MNHNS, CDR2 SASEGT. This CDR3 region has 17 residues. This clonotype appeared a few times. Its antigen is unknown.

The sequencing input was blood. The chain joins TRBV6-1 to TRBJ2-1; 8 bases are a match to TRBD2. The sequence derives from a girl between 10 and 17 years old with multiple sclerosis. The CDR3 DNA sequence: TGTGCCAGCCGTCTCCGAGGGGCGGGAGGCTCCTACAATGAGCAGTTCTTC. It is translated as CASRLRGAGGSYNEQFF.